This T cell receptor (beta chain) was recorded in a study of OX40 agonist ivuxolimab in advanced cancers. Turning to the study itself: In this trial design, patients received ivuxolimab intravenously at 0.01 to 10 mg/kg every 2 weeks. There were three patients with partial responses, one having hepatocellular carcinoma and two cutaneous melanoma.

Study-level results: Expanded clones tended on average to be more numerous among CD8+ T cells than CD4+.

Assay used: immunoSEQ multiplex PCR; TCRdb lists only in-frame clones, some missing. The repertoire holds 50,000 or so clones, with about 83% as singletons. This clone was seen only a few times. Its antigen is as yet unknown. The sequence was collected from an adult with an advanced solid tumor such as melanoma, head and neck, liver or kidney cancer. Sample: CD4+ or CD8+ T cells sorted from blood, taken in a trial of the OX40 agonist ivuxolimab.

The CDR3 sequence is CASSLGGMHTDTQYF. The CDR3 nucleotides read TGTGCCAGCAGCTTAGGAGGGATGCACACAGATACGCAGTATTTT. The V gene is TRBV7-3, the J gene TRBJ2-3; D may be TRBD2 (6 bases). CDR3 length: 15 amino acids. Germline CDR1 and CDR2: SGHTA and FQGTGA. The ends were cut back, 2 bases at V and 2 bases at J, with 11 bases in the middle.